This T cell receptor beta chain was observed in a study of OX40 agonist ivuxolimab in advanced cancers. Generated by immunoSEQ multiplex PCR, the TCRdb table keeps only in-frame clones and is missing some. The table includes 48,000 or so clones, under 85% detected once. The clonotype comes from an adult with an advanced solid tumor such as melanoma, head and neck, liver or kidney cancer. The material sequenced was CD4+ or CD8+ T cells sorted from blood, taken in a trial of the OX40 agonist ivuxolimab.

The CDR3: CASRFTLAGEETQYF. The CDR3, as DNA: TGCGCCAGCAGATTCACTCTAGCGGGGGAGGAGACCCAGTACTTC. This chain links TRBV5-1 with TRBJ2-5; 10 positions agree with TRBD2. V trimming: 5 bases; J trimming: 5 bases; junction bases outside the gene matches: 9. Germline values: CDR1 SGHRS, CDR2 YFSETQ. The CDR3 runs to 15 residues.